Below, 20 T cell receptor beta chains from the same sample are listed, as sequenced in a study of blood T cell repertoires in COVID-19. Repertoires were generated with immunoSEQ multiplex PCR, while TCRdb's copy carries only in-frame clones and drops some. The data contain about 240,000 clones, around 85% of them singletons. The sequenced material came from peripheral blood. Receptors originate from a woman aged 80 or over with acute or convalescent COVID-19.

The CDR3 spells CASSLGTGAGYGYTF. In nucleotides, the CDR3 is TGTGCCAGCAGCCTAGGCACGGGTGCGGGTTATGGCTACACCTTC. V gene TRBV7-8 combines with J gene TRBJ1-2, with D uncertain. Trimming took 5 bases from V and 5 from J, leaving 18 bases between them. The germline V gene encodes CDR1 SGHVS and CDR2 FQNEAQ. The CDR3 has 15 amino acids.

This rearrangement joins TRBV12-3 or TRBV12-4 to TRBJ1-1; 8 bases fit TRBD1. V lost 6 bases to trimming and J lost 3 bases; unmatched junction nucleotides: 3. This CDR3 is built from 13 residues. CDR3 in DNA: TGTGCCAGCAGCCTGACAGGGGACACTGAAGCTTTCTTT. It codes for CASSLTGDTEAFF.

This chain joins TRBV28 and TRBJ1-5; 11 bases agree with TRBD1. The CDR3 has 16 amino acids. J lost 9 bases, V lost 5 bases, and 12 bases had no gene match. Germline assignment: CDR1 MDHEN and CDR2 SYDVKM. CDR3 residues: CASSPTGTGGRGPQHF. The CDR3 DNA reads TGTGCCAGCAGTCCTACCGGGACAGGGGGAAGAGGGCCCCAGCATTTT.

The chain recombines TRBV14 with TRBJ2-1; possible D gene TRBD1, 6 bases. V was clipped by 8 bases and J by 7 bases, with 18 bases between them. This CDR3 region has 14 residues. The germline V gene encodes CDR1 SGHDN and CDR2 FVKESK. DNA for the CDR3: TGTGCCAGCGCTTTCAACAGGGTGTGGAATGAGCAGTTCTTC. Its protein is CASAFNRVWNEQFF. Supplemented by reference TRBV14 and TRBJ2-1, the full variable domain reads EAGVTQFPSHSVIEKGQTVTLRCDPISGHDNLYWYRRVMGKEIKFLLHFVKESKQDESGMPNNRFLAERTGGTYSTLKVQPAELEDSGVYFCASAFNRVWNEQFFGPGTRLTVL.

The rearrangement uses TRBV10-2 and TRBJ2-2; maybe TRBD1 (5 bases). Per the germline V gene, CDR1 is WSHSY and CDR2 is SAAADI. V lost 0 bases to trimming and J lost 6 bases, with 8 bases between them. CDR3 length equals 14 residues. The CDR3 region has the DNA TGCGCCAGCAGTGAGTCTGGGGCAGCCGGGGAGCTGTTTTTT. This codes for CASSESGAAGELFF.

V gene TRBV18 combines with J gene TRBJ1-4, with 7 bases that match TRBD1. Germline assignment: CDR1 KGHSH and CDR2 LQKENI. This CDR3 has 16 residues. J was trimmed by 7 bases and V by 6 bases; bases with no gene match: 14. CDR3 nucleotide sequence: TGTGCCAGCTCCCCGGGGCTACAGGGGATTGGTGAAAAACTGTTTTTT. It specifies CASSPGLQGIGEKLFF.

This clone has more than one count but fewer than ten. At the DNA level, this CDR3 is encoded by other sequences in the same sample as well. The chain is built from TRBV12-3 or TRBV12-4 and TRBJ1-5; D is uncertain. This CDR3 spans 13 amino acids. V was pared by 1 base and J by 4 bases, with 5 bases between. The CDR3 here is CASSLGRNQPQHF. In DNA form, the CDR3 reads TGTGCCAGCAGTTTAGGCAGAAATCAGCCCCAGCATTTT.

For this clone: At one end, the junction sequence differs from germline, possibly due to a read error. The chain couples TRBV9 to TRBJ2-1; the D gene is possibly TRBD1 (6 bases). Germline V gene lookup returns CDR1 SGDLS and CDR2 YYNGEE. CDR3 length: 16 residues. This chain's CDR3 is CASSPQGRQGYSEQFF. CDR3 in DNA: TGTGCCAGCAGCCCCCAGGGCAGGCAGGGGTACAGTGAGCAGTTCTTC.

The CDR3 is CASSLDRGQPQHF. The CDR3 coding sequence is TGTGCCAGCAGCTTAGACAGGGGTCAGCCCCAGCATTTT. This chain links TRBV7-2 with TRBJ1-5; TRBD1 matches at 7 bases. In germline, CDR1 is SGHTA, CDR2 FQGNSA. This CDR3 has 13 residues. The junction had 0 bases not matched to a gene; V was cut back by 1 base and J by 6 bases.

This chain's CDR3 is CASSPFDRGNEKLFF. The CDR3 DNA follows: TGTGCCAGCTCACCCTTCGACAGGGGGAATGAAAAACTGTTTTTT. V gene TRBV18 combines with J gene TRBJ1-4; 9 bases line up with TRBD1. V shed 3 bases and J 5 bases; nucleotides not matched to a gene: 4. Per germline, CDR1 KGHSH and CDR2 LQKENI. This CDR3 comprises 15 residues. The full variable domain, with the rest looked up from reference TRBV18 and TRBJ1-4, is NAGVMQNPRHLVRRRGQEARLRCSPMKGHSHVYWYRQLPEEGLKFMVYLQKENIIDESGMPKERFSAEFPKEGPSILRIQQVVRGDSAAYFCASSPFDRGNEKLFFGSGTQLSVL.

The V gene is TRBV5-1, the J gene TRBJ2-2, with 7 positions matching TRBD2. The CDR3 length is 15 residues. V shed 1 base and J 6 bases; nucleotides not matched to a gene: 6. Germline V gene data show CDR1 as SGHRS and CDR2 as YFSETQ. CDR3 nucleotide sequence: TGCGCCAGCAGCTTGAGGACGGGGGGACCCGGGGAGCTGTTTTTT. Protein product: CASSLRTGGPGELFF.

The CDR3 DNA sequence: TGTGCCAGTACCCCAGGGGCGTGGACCGGGGAGCTGTTTTTT. Residues: CASTPGAWTGELFF. The gene calls are TRBV19 and TRBJ2-2, with a tentative D call TRBD1 (6 bases). Germline CDR1 reads LNHDA; CDR2 reads SQIVND (reference sequence). V lost 7 bases and J lost 5, with 14 bases in between. The CDR3 loop spans 14 amino acids.

The V call is TRBV5-1, the J call TRBJ2-1; D might be TRBD2 (5 bases). Trimming took off 0 bases at V and 5 bases at J, with 15 bases between the two ends. The germline V gene encodes CDR1 SGHRS and CDR2 YFSETQ. CDR3 length equals 16 residues. CDR3 amino acids: CASSLGREKQNNEQFF. For the CDR3, the DNA is TGCGCCAGCAGCTTGGGCCGGGAAAAACAGAACAATGAGCAGTTCTTC.

Only one count was recorded for this clone. The chain combines TRBV27 with TRBJ2-3; TRBD2 matches 10 bases. Looked up from germline, CDR1 is MNHEY and CDR2 is SMNVEV (reference sequence). The V segment lost 5 bases and the J segment 0 bases; nucleotides outside the gene matches: 2. The CDR3 covers 15 residues. The CDR3 coding sequence is TGTGCCAGCAGTACGGGACTAGCGAGCACAGATACGCAGTATTTT. Its translation: CASSTGLASTDTQYF.

V usage is TRBV19 and J usage is TRBJ1-5, with 12 nucleotides matching TRBD1. V dropped 1 base and J dropped 9; count of bases not matched to a gene: 7. Germline values: CDR1 LNHDA, CDR2 SQIVND (reference sequence). This CDR3 has 16 residues. The CDR3 loop reads CASSIGPGTGGRPQHF. The CDR3 DNA is TGTGCCAGTAGTATAGGGCCGGGGACAGGGGGCAGGCCCCAGCATTTT.

The chain employs TRBV14 and TRBJ1-1; D perhaps matches TRBD1 (6 bases). This CDR3 is 15 amino acids long. The V and J ends lost 2 bases and 6 bases respectively, with 16 bases between them. From germline, CDR1 is SGHDN and CDR2 FVKESK. The CDR3 loop reads CASSQTGIRSPEAFF. The CDR3, as DNA: TGTGCCAGCAGCCAAACAGGGATCCGGAGTCCTGAAGCTTTCTTT.

The rearrangement links TRBV28 to TRBJ1-5, with TRBD1 as a possible D gene (6 bases). V was pared by 4 bases and J by 4 bases, with 26 bases between. The germline CDR1 and CDR2 sequences are MDHEN and SYDVKM. The CDR3 spans 19 residues. The CDR3 loop reads CASSSVAAGVSSRNQPQHF. The DNA of the CDR3 is TGTGCCAGCAGTTCAGTGGCGGCAGGGGTGAGTTCGAGAAATCAGCCCCAGCATTTT.

The chain couples TRBV19 to TRBJ2-5, with 7 positions matching TRBD2. Germline loops: CDR1 LNHDA, CDR2 SQIVND (reference sequence). This CDR3 region has 12 residues. Trimming cost V 5 bases and J 5 bases; bases outside gene matches: 2. The CDR3 here is CASSARGETQYF. CDR3 in DNA: TGTGCCAGTAGTGCGCGGGGGGAGACCCAGTACTTC.

The chain is built from TRBV7-3 and TRBJ1-1; 11 positions match TRBD1. Unmatched junction bases numbered 1, after V lost 1 base and J lost 6 bases. The CDR3 sequence is 14 residues long. CDR1 is SGHTA and CDR2 is FQGTGA in the germline V gene. As DNA, the CDR3 is TGTGCCAGCAGCTTAATGGGACAGGGGGCTGAAGCTTTCTTT. This sequence encodes CASSLMGQGAEAFF.

The genes are TRBV5-1 and TRBJ2-7; weak D call: TRBD2 (5 bases). The CDR3 is made up of 15 amino acids. Germline V gene lookup returns CDR1 SGHRS and CDR2 YFSETQ. Trimming shortened V by 7 bases and J by 0 bases, and 17 bases separated the two germline ends. The CDR3 coding sequence is TGCGCCAGCTCCTACGACGGGGAGAGCTCCTACGAGCAGTACTTC. Its protein is CASSYDGESSYEQYF.